This T cell receptor (beta chain) was retrieved from a study of low-dose radiotherapy and immunotherapy resistance in tumors. Points on this clonotype: An end of the junction differs from the germline gene, which may be a read error.

This CDR3 has 15 amino acids. Looked up from germline, CDR1 is SGHRS and CDR2 is YFSETQ. Both TCRalpha and TCRbeta chains were reverse transcribed with V-gene-specific primers. The authors ran around 18 PCR cycles to amplify TCRs with a constant-region primer and V-primer adapter. Using its own MiXCR run on the reads, TCRdb lists one record per CDR3 protein. This repertoire shows about 13,000 distinct CDR3 sequences, 60% found once; its top ten account for over 6%. This clonotype was sampled from a human donor with advanced metastatic prostate, ovarian, gallbladder or colorectal cancer (not recorded which). This table probably holds off-target reads from a library built for another chain. This chain connects TRBV5-1 to TRBJ1-6, with a weak D call TRBD1 (5 bases). The CDR3: CASSLTPGPNSPLDF. For the CDR3, the DNA is TGCGCCAGCAGCTTGACCCCGGGACCCAACTCACCCCTCGACTTT.